The entry below describes one TCR beta chain. Its matching antigen is unknown. The sample originates from a study of post-analysis software for immune sequencing data. Whole-study context: Relapsing-remitting, secondary progressive and progressive-relapsing courses of multiple sclerosis were included. Study-level points and caveats: When patients were compared with controls, 4 or 5 TRBV segments were more frequent, TRBV5-6, TRBV5-1 and TRBV20-1 among them. Controls' normalized Chao1 diversity significantly exceeded that of multiple sclerosis patients. Same-batch samples co-clustered strongly by F measure.

CDR3 length: 14 amino acids. The V end lost 5 bases, the J end lost 6 bases, and 16 bases lay between the germline ends. CDR1 and CDR2 from the germline V gene are MNHEY and SMNVEV (reference sequence). Unique molecular identifiers were carried by the TCR beta cDNA libraries. From the PCR reads, TCRdb called clonotypes with MiXCR, one entry per CDR3 protein. The sample has approximately 770,000 distinct CDR3 sequences; under 60% are singletons. The specimen sequenced was blood. The sequence came from a girl aged 5 to 17 with multiple sclerosis. V usage is TRBV27 and J usage is TRBJ1-2; D unclear. The CDR3 coding sequence is TGTGCCAGCAGTCTTACCCCAGTTTCCCATGGCTACACCTTC. Its translation is CASSLTPVSHGYTF.